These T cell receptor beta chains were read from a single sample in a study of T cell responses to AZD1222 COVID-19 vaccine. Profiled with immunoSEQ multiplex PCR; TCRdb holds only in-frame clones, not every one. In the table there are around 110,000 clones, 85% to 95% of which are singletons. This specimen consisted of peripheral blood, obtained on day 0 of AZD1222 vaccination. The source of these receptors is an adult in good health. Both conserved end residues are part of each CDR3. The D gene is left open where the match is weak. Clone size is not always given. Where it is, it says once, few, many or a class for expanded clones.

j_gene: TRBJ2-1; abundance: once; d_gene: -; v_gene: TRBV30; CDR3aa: CAWSAGNYNEQFF; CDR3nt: TGTGCCTGGAGTGCGGGGAACTACAATGAGCAGTTCTTC
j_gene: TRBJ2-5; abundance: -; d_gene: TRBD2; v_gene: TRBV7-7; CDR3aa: CASSLTSGRGEETQYF; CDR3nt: TGTGCCAGCAGCTTAACTAGCGGGAGAGGTGAGGAGACCCAGTACTTC
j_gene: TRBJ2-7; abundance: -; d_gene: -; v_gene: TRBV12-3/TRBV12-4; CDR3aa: CASSLGLPYEQYF; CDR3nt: TGTGCCAGCAGTTTGGGGCTACCCTACGAGCAGTACTTC
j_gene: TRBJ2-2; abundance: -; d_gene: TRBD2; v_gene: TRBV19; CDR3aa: CASSILLAGPTGELFF; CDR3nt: TGTGCCAGTAGTATCCTACTAGCGGGACCCACCGGGGAGCTGTTTTTT
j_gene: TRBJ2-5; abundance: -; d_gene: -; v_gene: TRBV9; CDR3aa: CASRDQRPLGETQYF; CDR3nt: TGTGCCAGCAGGGACCAGCGGCCATTAGGGGAGACCCAGTACTTC
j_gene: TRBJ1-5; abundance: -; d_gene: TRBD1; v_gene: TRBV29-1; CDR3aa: CSVAGQGNQPQHF; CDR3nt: TGCAGCGTCGCCGGACAGGGGAATCAGCCCCAGCATTTT
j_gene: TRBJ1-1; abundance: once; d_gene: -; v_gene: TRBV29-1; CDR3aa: CTVRGGANTEAFF; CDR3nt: TGCACCGTCCGGGGGGGGGCGAACACTGAAGCTTTCTTT
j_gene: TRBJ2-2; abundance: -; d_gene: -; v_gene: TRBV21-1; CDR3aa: CASKSGTGGNTGELFF; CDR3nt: TGTGCCAGCAAATCCGGGACAGGGGGAAACACCGGGGAGCTGTTTTTT
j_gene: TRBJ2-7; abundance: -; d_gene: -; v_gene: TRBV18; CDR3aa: CASTSWTETYEQYF; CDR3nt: TGTGCCAGCACATCTTGGACAGAGACCTACGAGCAGTACTTC
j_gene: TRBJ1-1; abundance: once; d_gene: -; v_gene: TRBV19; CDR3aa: CASSIGLATEAFF; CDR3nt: TGTGCCAGTAGTATCGGATTGGCGACTGAAGCTTTCTTT
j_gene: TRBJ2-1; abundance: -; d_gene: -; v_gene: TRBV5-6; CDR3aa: CASSLLPDSSYNEQFF; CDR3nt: TGTGCCAGCAGCTTGCTCCCGGACAGCTCCTACAATGAGCAGTTCTTC
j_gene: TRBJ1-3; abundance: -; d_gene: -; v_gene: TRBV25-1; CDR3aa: CASSEGTPGNTIYF; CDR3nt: TGTGCCAGCAGTGAAGGAACTCCTGGAAACACCATATATTTT
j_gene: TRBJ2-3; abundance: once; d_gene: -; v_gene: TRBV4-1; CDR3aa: CASSQDPGTHSTDTQYF; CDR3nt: TGCGCCAGCAGCCAAGATCCTGGGACTCATAGCACAGATACGCAGTATTTT
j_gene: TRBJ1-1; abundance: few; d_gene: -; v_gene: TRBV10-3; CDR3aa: CASRAAKNTEAFF; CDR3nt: TGTGCCTCAAGGGCCGCTAAGAACACTGAAGCTTTCTTT
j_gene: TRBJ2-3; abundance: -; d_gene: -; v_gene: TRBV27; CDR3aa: CASGGQGLSAQYF; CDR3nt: TGTGCCAGCGGGGGGCAGGGGCTCTCTGCGCAGTATTTT
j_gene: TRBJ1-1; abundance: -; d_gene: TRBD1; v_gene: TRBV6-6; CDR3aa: CASSPVGPGGPNTEAFF; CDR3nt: TGTGCCAGCAGTCCCGTAGGCCCAGGGGGGCCGAACACTGAAGCTTTCTTT
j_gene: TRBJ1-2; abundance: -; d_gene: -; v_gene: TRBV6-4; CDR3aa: CASSRGNYGYTF; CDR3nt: TGTGCCAGCAGTAGGGGTAACTATGGCTACACCTTC
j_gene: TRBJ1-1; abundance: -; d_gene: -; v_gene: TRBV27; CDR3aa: CASSRKGGNTEAFF; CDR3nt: TGTGCCAGCAGTCGAAAAGGGGGGAACACTGAAGCTTTCTTT
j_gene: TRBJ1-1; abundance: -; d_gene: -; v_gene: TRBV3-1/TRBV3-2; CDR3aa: CASSQTIVGGAQTEAFF; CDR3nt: TGTGCCAGCAGCCAAACGATCGTAGGGGGGGCGCAAACTGAAGCTTTCTTT
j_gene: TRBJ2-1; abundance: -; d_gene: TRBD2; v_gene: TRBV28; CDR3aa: CASSSTTSGRAVYEQFF; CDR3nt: TGTGCCAGCAGTTCCACTACTAGCGGGAGGGCCGTCTATGAGCAGTTCTTC
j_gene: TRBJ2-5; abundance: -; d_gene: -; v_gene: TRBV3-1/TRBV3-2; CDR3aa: CASSHFGQVQETQYF; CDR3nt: TGTGCCAGCAGCCACTTTGGGCAGGTCCAAGAGACCCAGTACTTC
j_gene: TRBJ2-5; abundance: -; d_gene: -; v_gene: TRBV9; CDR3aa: CASSALIGSQETQYF; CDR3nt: TGTGCCAGCAGCGCCCTTATAGGATCCCAAGAGACCCAGTACTTC
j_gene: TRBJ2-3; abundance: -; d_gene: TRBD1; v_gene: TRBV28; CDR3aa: CASSYRDSSTDTQYF; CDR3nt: TGTGCCAGCAGCTACAGGGACAGCAGCACAGATACGCAGTATTTT
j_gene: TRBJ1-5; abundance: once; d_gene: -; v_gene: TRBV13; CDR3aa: CASSLGDGNQPQHF; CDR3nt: TGTGCCAGCAGCTTAGGTGACGGTAATCAGCCCCAGCATTTT
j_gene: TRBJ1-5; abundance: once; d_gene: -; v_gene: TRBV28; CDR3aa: CASSIRRVEPNQPQHF; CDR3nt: TGTGCCAGCAGCATACGACGGGTAGAGCCAAATCAGCCCCAGCATTTT
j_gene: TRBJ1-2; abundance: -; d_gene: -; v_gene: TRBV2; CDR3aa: CASSNGRGSNYGYTF; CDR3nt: TGTGCCAGCAGTAACGGGAGGGGTTCTAACTATGGCTACACCTTC
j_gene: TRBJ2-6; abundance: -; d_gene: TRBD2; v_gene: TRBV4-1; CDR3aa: CASSPRVTSEYYSGANVLTF; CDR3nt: TGCGCCAGCAGTCCAAGAGTTACTAGCGAGTATTACTCTGGGGCCAACGTCCTGACTTTC
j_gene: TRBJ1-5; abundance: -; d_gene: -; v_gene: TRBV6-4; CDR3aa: CASSIWTGQPQHF; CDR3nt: TGTGCCAGCAGTATCTGGACGGGGCAGCCCCAGCATTTT
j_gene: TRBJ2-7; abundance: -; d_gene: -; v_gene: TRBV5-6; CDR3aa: CASSLDGLSNEQYF; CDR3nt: TGTGCCAGCAGCTTAGATGGGCTGTCCAACGAGCAGTACTTC
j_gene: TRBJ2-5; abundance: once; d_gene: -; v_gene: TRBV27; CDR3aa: CASSLSTSFVETQYF; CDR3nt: TGTGCCAGCAGTTTAAGCACTAGCTTTGTAGAGACCCAGTACTTC
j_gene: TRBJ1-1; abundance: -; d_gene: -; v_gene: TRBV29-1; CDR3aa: CSVGLTPGGTEAFF; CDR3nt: TGCAGCGTTGGTTTGACACCCGGAGGCACTGAAGCTTTCTTT
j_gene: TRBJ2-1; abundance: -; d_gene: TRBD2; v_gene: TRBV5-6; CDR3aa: CASSPGGQMDEQFF; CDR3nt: TGTGCCAGCAGCCCGGGAGGGCAAATGGATGAGCAGTTCTTC
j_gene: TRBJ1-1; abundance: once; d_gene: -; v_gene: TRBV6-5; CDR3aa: CASSSRQVTEAFF; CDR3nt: TGTGCCAGCAGTTCCCGACAGGTCACTGAAGCTTTCTTT
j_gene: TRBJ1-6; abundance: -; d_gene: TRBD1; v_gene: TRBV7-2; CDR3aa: CASSLKGQVGGSPLHF; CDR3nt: TGTGCCAGCAGCTTAAAGGGACAGGTTGGAGGTTCACCCCTCCACTTT
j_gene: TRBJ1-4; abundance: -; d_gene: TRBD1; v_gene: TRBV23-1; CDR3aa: CASSQSPESNDDRTGGGEEKLFF; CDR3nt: TGCGCCAGCAGTCAATCGCCGGAGAGTAATGATGATCGGACAGGGGGCGGTGAGGAAAAACTGTTTTTT
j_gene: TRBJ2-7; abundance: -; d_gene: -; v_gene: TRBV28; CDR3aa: CASSLFGGRTYEQYF; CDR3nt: TGTGCCAGCAGTTTATTCGGGGGAAGAACCTACGAGCAGTACTTC
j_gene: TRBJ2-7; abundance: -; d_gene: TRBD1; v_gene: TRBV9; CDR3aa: CASSVGGQGGGYEQYF; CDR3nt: TGTGCCAGCAGCGTAGGAGGACAGGGGGGCGGCTACGAGCAGTACTTC
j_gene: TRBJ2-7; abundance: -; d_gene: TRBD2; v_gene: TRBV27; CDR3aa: CASSPQPGLANLYEQYF; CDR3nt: TGTGCCAGCAGCCCTCAACCGGGACTAGCGAACCTCTACGAGCAGTACTTC
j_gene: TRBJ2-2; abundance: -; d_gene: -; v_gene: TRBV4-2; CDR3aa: CASSESDYVGGELFF; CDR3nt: TGTGCCAGCAGCGAAAGTGATTATGTTGGTGGGGAGCTGTTTTTT
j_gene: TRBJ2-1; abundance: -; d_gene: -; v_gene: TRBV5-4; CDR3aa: CASSLDISSYNEQFF; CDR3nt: TGTGCCAGCAGCCTAGACATAAGCTCCTACAATGAGCAGTTCTTC
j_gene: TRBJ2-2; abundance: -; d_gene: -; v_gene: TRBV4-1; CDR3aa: CASSQRIVSVNTGELFF; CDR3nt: TGCGCCAGCAGCCAGAGAATAGTGAGCGTGAACACCGGGGAGCTGTTTTTT
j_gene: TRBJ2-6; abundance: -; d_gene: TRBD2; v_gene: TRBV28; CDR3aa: CASAGDSFSGANVLTF; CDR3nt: TGTGCCAGCGCGGGAGACTCGTTCTCTGGGGCCAACGTCCTGACTTTC
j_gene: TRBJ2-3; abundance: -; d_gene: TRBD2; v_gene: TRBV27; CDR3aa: CASSLDPAGGIDTQYF; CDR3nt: TGTGCCAGCAGTTTAGATCCAGCGGGAGGTATAGATACGCAGTATTTT
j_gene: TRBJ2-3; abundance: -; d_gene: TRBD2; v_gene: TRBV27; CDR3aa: CASRKSPAGLAGVESTDTQYF; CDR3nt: TGTGCCAGCAGAAAGAGCCCTGCGGGACTAGCGGGAGTAGAAAGCACAGATACGCAGTATTTT
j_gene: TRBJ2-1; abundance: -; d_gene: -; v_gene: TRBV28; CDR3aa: CASSLKYNEQFF; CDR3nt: TGTGCCAGCAGTTTAAAGTACAATGAGCAGTTCTTC
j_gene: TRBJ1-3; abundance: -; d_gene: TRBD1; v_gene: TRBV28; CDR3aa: CASSLFRDRGTGNTIYF; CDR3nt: TGTGCCAGCAGTTTATTCCGGGACAGGGGAACGGGAAACACCATATATTTT
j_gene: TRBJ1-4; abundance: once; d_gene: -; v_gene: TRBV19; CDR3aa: CASRDRPNEKLFF; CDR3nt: TGTGCCAGTAGGGACAGACCTAATGAAAAACTGTTTTTT
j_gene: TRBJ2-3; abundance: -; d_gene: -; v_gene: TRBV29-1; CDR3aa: CSVGGGPTDTQYF; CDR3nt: TGCAGCGTAGGGGGGGGCCCCACAGATACGCAGTATTTT
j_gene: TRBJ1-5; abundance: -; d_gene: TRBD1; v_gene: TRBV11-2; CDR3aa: CASRTGVGSNQPQHF; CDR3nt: TGTGCCAGCAGGACAGGGGTTGGAAGCAATCAGCCCCAGCATTTT
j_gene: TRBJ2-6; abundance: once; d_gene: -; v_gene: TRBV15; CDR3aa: CATQVGGANVLTF; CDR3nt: TGTGCCACCCAGGTAGGTGGGGCCAACGTCCTGACTTTC
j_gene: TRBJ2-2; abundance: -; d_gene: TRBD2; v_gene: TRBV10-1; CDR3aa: CASSPSGRAGTGELFF; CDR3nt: TGCGCCAGCAGTCCTAGCGGGAGGGCCGGCACCGGGGAGCTGTTTTTT
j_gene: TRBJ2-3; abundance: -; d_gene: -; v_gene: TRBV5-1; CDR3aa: CASSLVVGDSTDTQYF; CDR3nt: TGCGCCAGCAGCTTGGTAGTCGGGGATAGCACAGATACGCAGTATTTT
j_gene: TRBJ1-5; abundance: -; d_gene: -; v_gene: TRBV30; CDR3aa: CAWSVAPRQPQHF; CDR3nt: TGTGCCTGGAGTGTAGCCCCTCGGCAGCCCCAGCATTTT
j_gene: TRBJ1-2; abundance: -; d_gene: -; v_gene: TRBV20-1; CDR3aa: CSAGPYGYTF; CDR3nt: TGCAGTGCAGGGCCCTATGGCTACACCTTC
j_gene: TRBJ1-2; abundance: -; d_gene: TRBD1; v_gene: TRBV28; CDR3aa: CASSQTPGTGGDYTF; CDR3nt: TGTGCCAGCAGCCAAACCCCCGGGACAGGGGGCGACTACACCTTC